A selection of T cell receptor beta chains follows, all from one sample in a study of blood T cell repertoires in COVID-19. Sequencing used immunoSEQ multiplex PCR; TCRdb keeps in-frame clones, though not all of them. In the table there are about 180,000 clones, roughly 80% of which are singletons. The sample was PBMCs or T cells enriched from blood (not recorded which). Source of these receptors: a woman aged 40 to 50 with acute COVID-19. The CDR3 runs from the conserved cysteine through the conserved F or W. D genes are given only for firm matches. Only part of the rows carry a size: once, few, many, or a class if the clone is expanded.

V	size	J	D	DNA	CDR3
TRBV3-1/TRBV3-2	NA	TRBJ2-7	TRBD2	TGTGCCAGCAGCCCCCAAAGGGGCGGGAGTTACGAGCAGTACTTC	CASSPQRGGSYEQYF
TRBV9	NA	TRBJ2-6	TRBD1	TGTGCCAGCAGCTTTCCTCGGACAGGGCACTCTGGGGCCAACGTCCTGACTTTC	CASSFPRTGHSGANVLTF
TRBV19	NA	TRBJ1-1	NA	TGTGCCAGTAGTATTCGGGGGGAACCCACTGAAGCTTTCTTT	CASSIRGEPTEAFF
TRBV10-3	NA	TRBJ1-2	NA	TGTGCCATCAGTCCAGCGGAAGATGGCTACACCTTC	CAISPAEDGYTF
TRBV5-4	NA	TRBJ1-1	TRBD1	TGTGCCAGCAGTCTGACAGGGTGGACTGAAGCTTTCTTT	CASSLTGWTEAFF
TRBV6-5	NA	TRBJ2-3	NA	TGTGCCAGCAGTTTAGGGACACCCCGGACAGATACGCAGTATTTT	CASSLGTPRTDTQYF
TRBV2	few	TRBJ1-2	NA	TGTGCCAGCACAGGGCGGGCGGCTGGGGGCTTTGGCTACACCTTC	CASTGRAAGGFGYTF
TRBV5-1	NA	TRBJ2-5	TRBD2	TGCGCCAGCAGCTTGGATTCCGGACTAGCGGGTTTGTACTTC	CASSLDSGLAGLYF
TRBV18	once	TRBJ2-5	TRBD1	TGTGCCAGCTCACCCTCGGGCAGGGGGACACCCGAGACCCAGTACTTC	CASSPSGRGTPETQYF
TRBV19	NA	TRBJ1-3	NA	TGTGCCAGTACCATAGTCTCAGGGAACTCTGGAAACACCATATATTTT	CASTIVSGNSGNTIYF
TRBV19	NA	TRBJ2-3	TRBD2	TGTGCCAGTAGTATAATGGTAGCGGGAGCAGATACGCAGTATTTT	CASSIMVAGADTQYF